This T cell receptor beta chain derives from a study of technical replicates of blood from several donors. J was trimmed by 4 bases and V by 4 bases; bases with no gene match: 12. CDR3 length equals 16 residues. Germline values: CDR1 MNHEY, CDR2 SVGAGI. Sequenced by immunoSEQ multiplex PCR; TCRdb stores in-frame clones only, minus some. The repertoire holds tens of thousands of clones, around 94% seen once, with roughly 0.22% in the top ten. This receptor was obtained from a human donor in good health. J is TRBJ1-1 and V is TRBV6-5; 7 bases are shared with TRBD1. Sequencing used T cells isolated from PBMCs. The CDR3 region is CASSFRGRGGLTEAFF. In DNA form, the CDR3 reads TGTGCCAGCAGTTTTAGGGGGCGCGGGGGGCTCACTGAAGCTTTCTTT.